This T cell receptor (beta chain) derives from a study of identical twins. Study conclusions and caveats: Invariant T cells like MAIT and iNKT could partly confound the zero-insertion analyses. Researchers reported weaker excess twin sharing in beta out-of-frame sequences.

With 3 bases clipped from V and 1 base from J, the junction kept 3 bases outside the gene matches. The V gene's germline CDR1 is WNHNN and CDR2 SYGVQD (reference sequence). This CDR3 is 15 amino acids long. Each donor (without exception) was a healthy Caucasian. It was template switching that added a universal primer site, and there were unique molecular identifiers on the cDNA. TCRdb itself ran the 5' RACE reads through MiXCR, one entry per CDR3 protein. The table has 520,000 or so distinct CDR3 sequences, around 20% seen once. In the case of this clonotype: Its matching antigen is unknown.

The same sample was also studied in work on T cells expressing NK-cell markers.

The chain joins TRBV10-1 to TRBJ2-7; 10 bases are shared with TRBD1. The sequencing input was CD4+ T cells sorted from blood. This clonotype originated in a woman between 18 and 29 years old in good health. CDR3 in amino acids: CASSEWTGGSYEQYF. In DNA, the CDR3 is TGCGCCAGCAGTGAATGGACAGGGGGTTCCTACGAGCAGTACTTC.